This TCR beta chain was identified during a study of shared clonotypes between healthy human individuals. The test was conducted at deep level. Researchers divided each subset's genomic DNA evenly across several immunoSEQ plates. Measured with immunoSEQ multiplex PCR; TCRdb has only the in-frame clones, and not every one. The sample lists approximately 2,200,000 clones, about 92% occurring once. Naive CD8 cells lacked CD45RO and underwent positive selection for CCR7, leaving out terminally differentiated effector memory CD45RA+ cells. Each sample came from a Caucasian adult donor living in Nashville, Tennessee. Sequencing was done on a sample of naive CD8+ T cells from PBMCs. The receptor comes from a man between 18 and 35 years old in good health. Some clones in this sample may be carry-over from other donors' samples.

For the CDR3, the DNA is TGTGCCAGCAGCGCGATTGACAGGGGTTCGAGCAATCAGCCCCAGCATTTT. Translated: CASSAIDRGSSNQPQHF. The chain recombines TRBV2 with TRBJ1-5; 8 positions match TRBD1. The V and J ends lost 6 bases and 1 base, in that order; junction bases with no gene match: 11. The CDR3 loop spans 17 amino acids. CDR1 and CDR2 (germline): SNHLY, FYNNEI.